The clone carrying this T cell receptor beta chain has just one count. Its specificity is unknown. Individual cDNA molecules (in the library) carried attached unique molecular identifiers. TCRdb recomputed calls from the RACE reads with MiXCR, one row per CDR3 protein. The sample has under 130,000 distinct CDR3 sequences, about 11% seen once. These data belong to a study of human T cells and chemical hapten exposure. Findings and limits, study-wide: Alopecia in all donors means immunity may differ from healthy individuals. After DPC sensitization, TCRs above 1 in 1000 frequency showed no change.

Regarding time point: patch test 1, 2 weeks after DPC sensitization. Treatment denoted: therapeutic diphenylcyclopropenone sensitization with weekly scalp DPC. Each patch test followed a blood draw. The CDR3 runs to 13 residues. V lost 8 bases, J lost 0 bases, and 8 bases lay in between. V is TRBV12-3 or TRBV12-4 and J is TRBJ1-3, with D unresolved. This TCR came from a woman in her thirties or forties with alopecia areata. Some clones in this sample may be carry-over from other donors' samples. The specimen comprised whole blood, sampled in connection with sensitization to the hapten diphenylcyclopropenone (DPC). The chain's CDR3 is CASPAASGNTIYF. CDR3 DNA sequence: TGTGCCAGCCCGGCCGCCTCTGGAAACACCATATATTTT.